Listed below are T cell receptor beta chains from one sample, sequenced in a study of CD8 T cells in ankylosing spondylitis. TCRdb ran MiXCR on the 5' RACE reads and lists one entry per CDR3 protein. The sample shows some 240,000 distinct CDR3 sequences, more than 15% of them seen only once. The sample consisted of blood, either unsorted or a sorted T cell fraction (not recorded which). These receptors were obtained from a male donor with ankylosing spondylitis or in good health (not recorded which). Both conserved end residues are part of each CDR3. A D gene is named only where the DNA matches it firmly. Some rows mark clone size as missing; the rest say once, few, many or name a class of expanded clone.

>TRBJ2-1|TRBV7-3|TRBD2|NA
TGTGCCAGCAGCTCCGTCGGACTAGGGTTTAGCAATGAGCAGTTCTTC
CASSSVGLGFSNEQFF
>TRBJ1-1|TRBV28|NA|few
TGTGCCAGCAGTTTAGTCTCGGGGACTGAAGCTTTCTTT
CASSLVSGTEAFF
>TRBJ2-1|TRBV5-6|TRBD2|few
TGTGCCAGCAGCTTGGCCACTAGCGGGAGAGAGCAGTTCTTC
CASSLATSGREQFF
>TRBJ1-2|TRBV5-1|TRBD1|NA
TGCGCCAGCAGCTTGGGGGACAGGGGACGTGGCTACACCTTC
CASSLGDRGRGYTF
>TRBJ2-7|TRBV29-1|NA|NA
TGCAGCGCGGGGAACAAGGCCTACGAGCAGTACTTC
CSAGNKAYEQYF
>TRBJ2-1|TRBV4-3|TRBD1|few
TGCGCCAGCAGCCAAGACGGGACAGCCTCCTACAATGAGCAGTTCTTC
CASSQDGTASYNEQFF
>TRBJ2-3|TRBV2|TRBD1|once
TGTGCCAGCAGGGCCTGGGGACAGGGTTCAGATACGCAGTATTTT
CASRAWGQGSDTQYF
>TRBJ2-3|TRBV4-1|TRBD2|many
TGCGCCAGCAGACTTGGACTAGCGGGAGATGAGTCGGATACGCAGTATTTT
CASRLGLAGDESDTQYF
>TRBJ2-5|TRBV25-1|NA|few
TGTGCCAGCAGTGAATACGGAGGGGGGGCTTCAGAGACCCAGTACTTC
CASSEYGGGASETQYF
>TRBJ2-7|TRBV20-1|TRBD1|NA
TGCAGTGCACTCAGGGGGGACAGGGGCTACGAGCAGTACTTC
CSALRGDRGYEQYF
>TRBJ2-1|TRBV9|TRBD1|many
TGTGCCAGCAGCCCACCTAGACAGGGGGCCTACAATGAGCAGTTCTTC
CASSPPRQGAYNEQFF
>TRBJ2-1|TRBV12-3/TRBV12-4|NA|few
TGTGCCAGCAGTTCCACCAGTGAGCAGTTCTTC
CASSSTSEQFF
>TRBJ2-1|TRBV20-1|TRBD2|few
TGCAGTGCTACGCTAGCGGGAGGGCCCAGATTGAATGAGCAGTTCTTC
CSATLAGGPRLNEQFF
>TRBJ2-7|TRBV10-3|TRBD2|NA
TGTGCCATCAGCCGAATCTTAGCGGGCGACTCCTACGAGCAGTACTTC
CAISRILAGDSYEQYF
>TRBJ2-2|TRBV5-6|NA|NA
TGTGCCAGCAGCTTGAGTCTCCGCGACGGGGAGCTGTTTTTT
CASSLSLRDGELFF
>TRBJ2-7|TRBV29-1|TRBD1|few
TGCAGCGTCGCGACAGGGGCTTACTACGAGCAGTACTTC
CSVATGAYYEQYF
>TRBJ2-1|TRBV4-2|TRBD2|NA
TGTGCCAGCAGCCAACCACTAGCGGGAGGTATGAATGAGCAGTTCTTC
CASSQPLAGGMNEQFF
>TRBJ2-5|TRBV6-1|NA|few
TGTGCCAGCAGGACCAGGGGTCAAGAGACCCAGTACTTC
CASRTRGQETQYF
>TRBJ2-7|TRBV5-1|NA|many
TGCGCCAGCAGCTTGGACCGGGTGTCCTACGAGCAGTACTTC
CASSLDRVSYEQYF
>TRBJ2-7|TRBV3-1|TRBD2|few
TGTGCCAGCAGCCCCCGAGGACTAGCGGACTACGAGCAGTACTTC
CASSPRGLADYEQYF
>TRBJ1-2|TRBV5-6|NA|NA
TGTGCCAGCAGCTTGATTGGGACTGGCTACACCTTC
CASSLIGTGYTF
>TRBJ2-5|TRBV11-2|NA|few
TGTGCCAGCAGCTTACGGGGCCGATACTTC
CASSLRGRYF
>TRBJ1-1|TRBV30|NA|NA
TGTGCCTGGAGTTACGCCGATGAAGCTTTCTTT
CAWSYADEAFF
>TRBJ2-1|TRBV27|TRBD2|NA
TGTGCCAGCAGCCAAGCGGGATCCTTAAATGAGCAGTTCTTC
CASSQAGSLNEQFF
>TRBJ2-3|TRBV6-5|NA|many
TGTGCCAGCAGTTACTCTGAGACAGATACGCAGTATTTT
CASSYSETDTQYF
>TRBJ2-1|TRBV20-1|NA|NA
TGCAGTGCTAGTCCCGTTTATTCTGATATATACAATGAGCAGTTCTTC
CSASPVYSDIYNEQFF
>TRBJ2-1|TRBV6-1|TRBD2|NA
TGTGCCAGCAGTGACGGGGGGAGGGTAGGCAATGAGCAGTTCTTC
CASSDGGRVGNEQFF
>TRBJ2-1|TRBV20-1|NA|NA
TGCAGTGCTTACACCCCCCGGGACACATCGGCCAATGAGCAGTTCTTC
CSAYTPRDTSANEQFF
>TRBJ2-5|TRBV7-6|TRBD2|many
TGTGCCAGCAGCCCCGGACTAGCGGGAATACAAGAGACCCAGTACTTC
CASSPGLAGIQETQYF
>TRBJ2-3|TRBV20-1|TRBD2|few
TGCAGTGCTTTCAGGCGGGAGGCCGGGGCAGATACGCAGTATTTT
CSAFRREAGADTQYF